This is a list of T cell receptor beta chains from one sample in a study of cytomegalovirus exposure and HLA in healthy donors. Here immunoSEQ multiplex PCR was the method, and the copy in TCRdb shows in-frame clones only, minus some. Here the sample spans around 130,000 clones, 65% to 90% being singletons. The material sequenced was PBMCs. These receptors were obtained from a girl aged 2 to 10 in good health and CMV-seronegative. CDR3s include the opening cysteine and the closing phenylalanine or tryptophan. Fields, in order: J gene, V gene, CDR3 protein.

J: TRBJ2-5; V: TRBV29-1; CDR3: CSAGQGAWETQYF
J: TRBJ1-4; V: TRBV4-1; CDR3: CASSQEPGQLNEKLFF
J: TRBJ1-1; V: TRBV25-1; CDR3: CASSPTAGQTNTEAFF
J: TRBJ1-4; V: TRBV6-5; CDR3: CASSYKEDEKLFF
J: TRBJ1-1; V: TRBV30; CDR3: CASRRNTEAFF
J: TRBJ2-7; V: TRBV6-5; CDR3: CASSYVGGRSSYEQYF
J: TRBJ2-3; V: TRBV29-1; CDR3: CSDYRGDTQYF
J: TRBJ1-2; V: TRBV7-2; CDR3: CASSFTDGNYGYTF
J: TRBJ2-7; V: TRBV28; CDR3: CASSLSPLRWDRGGDYEQYF
J: TRBJ2-3; V: TRBV28; CDR3: CASSLDRGDADTQYF
J: TRBJ1-4; V: TRBV6-5; CDR3: CASSYSLDATNEKLFF
J: TRBJ2-1; V: TRBV27; CDR3: CASSSEGGRYYNEQFF
J: TRBJ1-2; V: TRBV9; CDR3: CASSAKGGNNYGYTF
J: TRBJ2-3; V: TRBV5-8; CDR3: CASSLTTSGSSTDTQYF
J: TRBJ2-1; V: TRBV2; CDR3: CASSEAFLANIYNEQFF
J: TRBJ2-1; V: TRBV15; CDR3: CATSRVKGLGDNEQFF
J: TRBJ2-7; V: TRBV5-1; CDR3: CASSLAWGGVYEQYF
J: TRBJ1-1; V: TRBV19; CDR3: CASKPPGQVSEAFF
J: TRBJ2-5; V: TRBV7-2; CDR3: CASSLGADRYF
J: TRBJ1-1; V: TRBV5-6; CDR3: CASSLKQGWDTEAFF
J: TRBJ1-1; V: TRBV6-6; CDR3: CASSSTNRGWGTEAFF
J: TRBJ1-2; V: TRBV7-2; CDR3: CASSLPGLPLETF
J: TRBJ1-5; V: TRBV30; CDR3: CAWSWTGTNQPQHF
J: TRBJ2-7; V: TRBV27; CDR3: CASSFRDRVSICGWAYEQYF
J: TRBJ2-7; V: TRBV7-7; CDR3: CASSFGTSPSYEQYF
J: TRBJ1-1; V: TRBV7-2; CDR3: CASSLQHWNTEAFF
J: TRBJ1-1; V: TRBV13; CDR3: CASSGDRVNTEAFF
J: TRBJ2-7; V: TRBV15; CDR3: CATSRGQGSNEQYF
J: TRBJ1-2; V: TRBV29-1; CDR3: CSVNPGTDYGYTF
J: TRBJ1-5; V: TRBV18; CDR3: CASSPGQGLEFQPQHF
J: TRBJ1-5; V: TRBV7-8; CDR3: CASSLVSTGNQPQHF
J: TRBJ2-1; V: TRBV2; CDR3: CASTPSASSYNEQFF
J: TRBJ2-1; V: TRBV15; CDR3: CATSAQGYGGGVDEQFF
J: TRBJ1-2; V: TRBV7-2; CDR3: CASSQQGAPGGYTF
J: TRBJ2-7; V: TRBV5-4; CDR3: CASSLQDPGNLYEQYF
J: TRBJ2-1; V: TRBV29-1; CDR3: CSVLTSGGSSYNEQFF
J: TRBJ2-3; V: TRBV27; CDR3: CASSLSGRGRWEDTQYF
J: TRBJ2-4; V: TRBV5-1; CDR3: CASSLGEWAKNIQYF
J: TRBJ1-6; V: TRBV4-1; CDR3: CASSQVEGGAYSPLHF
J: TRBJ1-5; V: TRBV28; CDR3: CASSLPRGIGNQPQHF
J: TRBJ1-2; V: TRBV7-2; CDR3: CASSFRENYGYTF
J: TRBJ2-2; V: TRBV27; CDR3: CASSLSMGTSVGGELFF
J: TRBJ1-5; V: TRBV19; CDR3: CASSIGQGLSNQPQHF
J: TRBJ2-3; V: TRBV5-1; CDR3: CASRLSRVGTDTQYF
J: TRBJ2-7; V: TRBV19; CDR3: CASSAGTGGYEQYF
J: TRBJ2-7; V: TRBV19; CDR3: CAFDGDYPYEQYF